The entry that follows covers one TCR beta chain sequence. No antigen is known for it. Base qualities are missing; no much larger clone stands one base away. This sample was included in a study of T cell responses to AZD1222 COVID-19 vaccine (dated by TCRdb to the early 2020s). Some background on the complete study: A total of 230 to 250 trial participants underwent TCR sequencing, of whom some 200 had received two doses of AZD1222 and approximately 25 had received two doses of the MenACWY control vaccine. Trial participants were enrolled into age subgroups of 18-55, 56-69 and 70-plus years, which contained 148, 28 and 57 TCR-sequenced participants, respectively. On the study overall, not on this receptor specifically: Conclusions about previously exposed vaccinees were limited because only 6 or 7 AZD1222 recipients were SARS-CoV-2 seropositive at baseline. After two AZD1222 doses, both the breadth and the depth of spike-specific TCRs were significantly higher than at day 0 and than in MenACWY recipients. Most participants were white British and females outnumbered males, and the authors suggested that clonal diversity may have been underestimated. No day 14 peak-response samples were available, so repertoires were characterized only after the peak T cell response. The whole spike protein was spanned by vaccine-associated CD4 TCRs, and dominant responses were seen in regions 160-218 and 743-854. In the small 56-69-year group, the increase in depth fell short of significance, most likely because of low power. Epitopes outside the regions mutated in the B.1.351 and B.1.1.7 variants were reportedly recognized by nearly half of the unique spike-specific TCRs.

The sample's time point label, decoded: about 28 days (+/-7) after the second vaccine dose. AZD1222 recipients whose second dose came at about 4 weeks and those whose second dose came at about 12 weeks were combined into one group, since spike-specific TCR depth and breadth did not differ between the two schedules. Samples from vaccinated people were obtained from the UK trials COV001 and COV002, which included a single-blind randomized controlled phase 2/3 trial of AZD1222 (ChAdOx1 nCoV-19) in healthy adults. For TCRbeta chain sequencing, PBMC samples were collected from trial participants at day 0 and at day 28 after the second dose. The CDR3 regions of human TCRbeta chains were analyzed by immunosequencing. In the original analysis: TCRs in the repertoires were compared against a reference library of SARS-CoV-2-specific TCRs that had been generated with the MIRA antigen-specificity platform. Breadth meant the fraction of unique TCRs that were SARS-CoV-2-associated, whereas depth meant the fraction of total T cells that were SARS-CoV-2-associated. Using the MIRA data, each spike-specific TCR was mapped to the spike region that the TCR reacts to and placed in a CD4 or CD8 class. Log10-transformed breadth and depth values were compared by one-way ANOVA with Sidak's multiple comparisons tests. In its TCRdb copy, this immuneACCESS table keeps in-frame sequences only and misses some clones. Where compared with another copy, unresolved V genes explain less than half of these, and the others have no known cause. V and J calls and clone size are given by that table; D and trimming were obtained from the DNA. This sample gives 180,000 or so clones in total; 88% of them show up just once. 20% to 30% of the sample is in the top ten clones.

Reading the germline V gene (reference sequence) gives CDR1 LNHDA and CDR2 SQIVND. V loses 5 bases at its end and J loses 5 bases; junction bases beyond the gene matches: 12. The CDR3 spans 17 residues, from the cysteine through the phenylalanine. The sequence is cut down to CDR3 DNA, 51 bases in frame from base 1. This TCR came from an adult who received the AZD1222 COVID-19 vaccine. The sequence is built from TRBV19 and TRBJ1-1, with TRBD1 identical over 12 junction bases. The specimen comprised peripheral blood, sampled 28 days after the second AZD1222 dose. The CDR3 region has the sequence CASSFPGQGAGKTEAFF. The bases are TGTGCCAGTAGTTTCCCGGGACAGGGGGCTGGGAAAACTGAAGCTTTCTTT.